The 20 T cell receptor beta chains reported below all come from one sample, sequenced in a study of OX40 agonist ivuxolimab in advanced cancers. Assay: immunoSEQ multiplex PCR; the TCRdb copy retains only in-frame clones and omits some. The repertoire holds around 51,000 clones, with approximately 84% as singletons. Sequenced material: CD4+ or CD8+ T cells sorted from blood, taken in a trial of the OX40 agonist ivuxolimab. Receptor source: an adult with an advanced solid tumor such as melanoma, head and neck, liver or kidney cancer.

The chain is built from TRBV9 and TRBJ2-3; D is possibly TRBD2 (6 bases). V dropped 6 bases and J dropped 1 base, with 12 bases sitting between them. CDR3 size: 14 residues. Germline assignment: CDR1 SGDLS and CDR2 YYNGEE. This CDR3 reads CASTPPGGTDTQYF. The CDR3 coding sequence is TGTGCCAGCACCCCCCCGGGGGGCACAGATACGCAGTATTTT.

In its sample, this clone was seen once. This sequence joins TRBV4-2 and TRBJ1-1; D is perhaps TRBD1 (6 bases). The CDR3 spans 14 residues. Per germline, CDR1 LGHNA and CDR2 YNFKEQ. V lost 0 bases and J lost 11, with 16 bases in between. CDR3 protein: CASSQDGTISRAFF. CDR3 sequence (DNA): TGTGCCAGCAGCCAAGACGGGACAATTTCTCGTGCTTTCTTT.

Only one count was recorded for this clone. The gene calls are TRBV10-2 and TRBJ2-3; 12 bases are shared with TRBD2. This CDR3 is built from 17 residues. The V gene's germline CDR1 is WSHSY and CDR2 SAAADI. V was clipped by 4 bases and J by 1 base; unmatched bases: 6. Written as DNA, the CDR3 is TGCGCCAGCAGTGGGCTAGCGGGGGGGAGGGGCACAGATACGCAGTATTTT. Protein: CASSGLAGGRGTDTQYF.

V and J are TRBV6-5 and TRBJ2-3, with D unresolved. Germline loops: CDR1 MNHEY, CDR2 SVGAGI. CDR3 size: 13 residues. V was shortened by 7 bases and J by 4 bases, with 12 bases between the two germline ends. The CDR3 nucleotides read TGTGCCAGCAAAAATCCCGGTGCAGATACGCAGTATTTT. Translated: CASKNPGADTQYF.

The rearrangement uses TRBV6-6 and TRBJ1-2; 7 nucleotides match TRBD1. Per germline, CDR1 MNHNY and CDR2 SVGAGI (reference sequence). The J segment lost 2 bases and the V segment lost 6 bases, leaving 9 bases of the junction unmatched. The CDR3 contains 15 residues. The CDR3 coding sequence is TGTGCCAGCAGGCGGACAGGAGATAAAAACTATGGCTACACCTTC. Protein sequence: CASRRTGDKNYGYTF.

V is TRBV5-6 and J is TRBJ1-1; D is possibly TRBD1 (6 bases). The CDR3 has 15 residues. V was pared by 3 bases and J by 5 bases, with 17 bases between. From germline, CDR1 is SGHDT and CDR2 YYEEEE. CDR3 sequence (DNA): TGTGCCAGCAGCTCCACACAGGGTGTGGGGACTGAAGCTTTCTTT. Its translation: CASSSTQGVGTEAFF.

The chain has TRBV29-1 and TRBJ2-7; D is perhaps TRBD1 (6 bases). Germline CDR1 SQVTM, CDR2 ANQGSEA. This CDR3 contains 15 residues. Trimming shortened V by 0 bases and J by 1 base, and 13 bases separated the two germline ends. CDR3: CSVEEATGFSYEQYF. The CDR3 DNA is TGCAGCGTTGAAGAAGCGACAGGTTTTTCCTACGAGCAGTACTTC.

The gene calls are TRBV5-1 and TRBJ1-4, with TRBD1 matching 7 bases. V shed 4 bases, J shed 5 bases, and the junction held 8 bases outside the gene matches. Germline assignment: CDR1 SGHRS and CDR2 YFSETQ. The CDR3 totals 15 residues. The CDR3 protein is CASSSTGVTNEKLFF. The CDR3 nucleotides are TGCGCCAGCAGCAGTACAGGGGTTACCAATGAAAAACTGTTTTTT.

This chain joins TRBV10-3 and TRBJ1-4; TRBD1 is a possible D gene (6 bases). CDR1 ENHRY and CDR2 SYGVKD come from the germline V gene. This CDR3 is built from 16 residues. The V gene lost 0 bases and the J gene lost 7 bases, with 15 bases spanning the gap. The chain's CDR3 is CAISESRGANGEKLFF. CDR3 DNA: TGTGCCATCAGTGAGTCAAGGGGGGCGAATGGTGAAAAACTGTTTTTT.

The chain carries TRBV12-5 and TRBJ1-6; D is perhaps TRBD1 (6 bases). The CDR3 runs 15 residues. Trimming removed 0 bases from V and 9 bases from J, with 12 bases in between. Germline CDR1 is LGHNT and CDR2 is FRNRAP. CDR3 nucleotides: TGTGCTAGTGGTTTGGTCCAGGGGAACGCTTCACCCCTCCACTTT. It translates to CASGLVQGNASPLHF.

V usage is TRBV14 and J usage is TRBJ2-5, with no clear D. The CDR3 contains 14 residues. Trimming took off 0 bases at V and 5 bases at J, with 10 bases between the two ends. Germline CDR1 reads SGHDN; CDR2 reads FVKESK. CDR3 amino acids: CASSQDLGWETQYF. The CDR3 DNA sequence: TGTGCCAGCAGCCAAGATCTGGGATGGGAGACCCAGTACTTC. Using reference TRBV14 and TRBJ2-5 for the parts outside the CDR3, the full variable domain is EAGVTQFPSHSVIEKGQTVTLRCDPISGHDNLYWYRRVMGKEIKFLLHFVKESKQDESGMPNNRFLAERTGGTYSTLKVQPAELEDSGVYFCASSQDLGWETQYFGPGTRLLVL.

The chain carries TRBV6-6 and TRBJ1-2; 10 bases match TRBD1. Germline V gene sequence: CDR1 MNHNY, CDR2 SVGAGI (reference sequence). The ends lost 5 bases at V and 7 bases at J; junction bases unmatched: 7. The CDR3 totals 14 residues. Here the CDR3 DNA reads TGTGCCAGCAGTCCCCCGACAGGGGGCTCTGGCTACACCTTC. Protein product: CASSPPTGGSGYTF.

The CDR3 DNA sequence: TGTGCCAGCAGTGAAGCGGCAGGGCAGGGATCCACCTTC. Translating it yields CASSEAAGQGSTF. This chain uses TRBV2 with TRBJ1-2; D is perhaps TRBD1 (5 bases). The V end lost 0 bases, the J end lost 13 bases, and 15 bases lay between the germline ends. The CDR3 totals 13 residues. From germline, CDR1 is SNHLY and CDR2 FYNNEI.

This chain connects TRBV18 to TRBJ2-4; 8 nucleotides match TRBD2. The V segment lost 3 bases and the J segment 9 bases; nucleotides outside the gene matches: 10. CDR1 is KGHSH and CDR2 is LQKENI in the germline V gene. CDR3 length equals 15 residues. CDR3 DNA: TGTGCCAGCTCACCCCCCGGGGGGGGCTTCGGCATTCAGTACTTC. Amino acid sequence: CASSPPGGGFGIQYF.

The V gene is TRBV7-3, the J gene TRBJ2-3, with 15 bases aligning to TRBD2. V gave up 4 bases and J gave up 1 base; unmatched junction bases: 6. Germline CDR1 SGHTA, CDR2 FQGTGA. The CDR3 has 18 residues. CDR3 residues: CASSSGLAGGLGTDTQYF. The CDR3 nucleotides are TGTGCCAGCAGCTCCGGACTAGCGGGGGGGCTGGGCACAGATACGCAGTATTTT.

This chain joins TRBV9 and TRBJ2-2, with a tentative D call TRBD1 (7 bases). Germline CDR1 and CDR2: SGDLS and YYNGEE. CDR3 length: 16 residues. The V gene lost 4 bases and the J gene lost 4 bases, with 17 bases spanning the gap. CDR3 region: CASSPRGRGATGELFF. CDR3 nucleotides: TGTGCCAGCAGCCCGAGAGGCAGGGGGGCCACCGGGGAGCTGTTTTTT. Variable domain in full (rest from reference TRBV9 and TRBJ2-2): DSGVTQTPKHLITATGQRVTLRCSPRSGDLSVYWYQQSLDQGLQFLIQYYNGEERAKGNILERFSAQQFPDLHSELNLSSLELGDSALYFCASSPRGRGATGELFFGEGSRLTVL.

V gene TRBV10-3 combines with J gene TRBJ2-4; a weak D match, TRBD1 (5 bases). V was trimmed by 1 base and J by 0 bases, leaving 10 bases between them. The germline V gene has CDR1 ENHRY and CDR2 SYGVKD. The CDR3 is 16 residues long. CDR3 nucleotide sequence: TGTGCCATCAGTGAGTTTACAGGCTTAGCCAAAAACATTCAGTACTTC. As protein: CAISEFTGLAKNIQYF.

The V call is TRBV6-5, the J call TRBJ2-7, with D possibly being TRBD1 (5 bases). The CDR3 spans 13 residues. V lost 6 bases and J lost 2, with 11 bases in between. CDR1 MNHEY and CDR2 SVGAGI come from the germline V gene. The CDR3 protein is CASRRQSPYEQYF. Written as DNA, the CDR3 is TGTGCCAGCAGACGACAGTCCCCCTACGAGCAGTACTTC.

Here the CDR3 reads CASSPSGTGQETQYF. The CDR3 DNA follows: TGTGCCAGCAGCCCGAGTGGGACAGGACAAGAGACCCAGTACTTC. The chain employs TRBV11-3 and TRBJ2-5, with 8 bases identical to TRBD1. The CDR3 is 15 residues long. The germline gives CDR1 SGHNT, CDR2 YENEEA. The ends lost 5 bases at V and 2 bases at J; junction bases unmatched: 7.

The chain joins TRBV15 to TRBJ2-7; 7 nucleotides agree with TRBD1. The CDR3 consists of 13 residues. The V segment lost 5 bases and the J segment 2 bases; nucleotides outside the gene matches: 3. Per the germline V gene, CDR1 is LNHNV and CDR2 is YYDKDF (reference sequence). The CDR3 loop is CATSLDRAYEQYF. The CDR3 region has the DNA TGTGCCACCAGCCTAGACAGGGCCTACGAGCAGTACTTC.